This passage covers 27 T cell receptor beta chains from one sample sequenced in a study of blood T cell repertoires in COVID-19. TCRdb keeps only in-frame clones here, not all; method: immunoSEQ multiplex PCR. The sample lists a few hundred thousand clones; approximately 91% were seen once. Sequencing was carried out using peripheral blood. These receptors came from a woman aged 40 to 55 who had recovered from COVID-19.

V is TRBV28 and J is TRBJ1-5; 7 bases line up with TRBD1. V shed 6 bases and J 3 bases; nucleotides not matched to a gene: 5. Germline values: CDR1 MDHEN, CDR2 SYDVKM. The CDR3 has 14 residues. The CDR3 nucleotides are TGTGCCAGCAGACAGACAGGGCTCAATCAGCCCCAGCATTTT. This encodes CASRQTGLNQPQHF.

This chain connects TRBV6-6 to TRBJ2-3; TRBD1 might be the D (6 bases). The CDR3 has 13 residues. Germline V gene lookup returns CDR1 MNHNY and CDR2 SVGAGI (reference sequence). Trimming took off 7 bases at V and 4 bases at J, with 12 bases between the two ends. CDR3 sequence reads: CASMGTSADTQYF. CDR3 sequence (DNA): TGTGCCAGCATGGGGACAAGCGCAGATACGCAGTATTTT.

As DNA, the CDR3 is TGCGCCAGCAGCTCAGGACAGGGGGCGTTCAATGAGCAGTTCTTC. This codes for CASSSGQGAFNEQFF. The rearrangement uses TRBV5-1 and TRBJ2-1; 11 bases are shared with TRBD1. The CDR3 loop spans 15 amino acids. V dropped 3 bases and J dropped 6; count of bases not matched to a gene: 5. Germline lookup yields CDR1 SGHRS and CDR2 YFSETQ.

This clone appeared once. The V call is TRBV4-1, the J call TRBJ1-2; D is possibly TRBD1 (5 bases). V dropped 6 bases and J dropped 8 bases, with 16 bases sitting between them. This CDR3 contains 13 residues. CDR1 MGHRA and CDR2 YSYEKL come from the germline V gene. CDR3 in DNA: TGCGCCAGCAGGCCGAACAACGGGGGGGGCTACACCTTC. Encoded protein: CASRPNNGGGYTF.

J is TRBJ2-5 and V is TRBV7-3, with TRBD1 as a possible D gene (6 bases). CDR3 length: 16 residues. Trimming pared 5 bases from V and 5 bases from J, leaving 21 bases between. Germline V lookup: CDR1 SGHTA, CDR2 FQGTGA. The CDR3 DNA follows: TGTGCCAGCAGCCCTACTCAGGGGCCCCCTGGGGAGACCCAGTACTTC. This translates into CASSPTQGPPGETQYF.

CDR3 bases: TGTGCCAGCAGCTATAGGATGGGCGTTCAGGGCGGGGAGCTGTTTTTT. Translating it yields CASSYRMGVQGGELFF. The gene calls are TRBV5-8 and TRBJ2-2; tentative D call: TRBD1 (5 bases). In germline, CDR1 is SGHTS, CDR2 YDEGEE. The CDR3 runs to 16 residues. The V end was cut by 3 bases, the J end by 7 bases, with 19 bases between.

This clone has only one observation. The gene calls are TRBV11-3 and TRBJ2-5; the D is unclear. V was clipped by 1 base and J by 2 bases, with 14 bases between them. The CDR3 is 16 residues long. Germline CDR1 SGHNT, CDR2 YENEEA. CDR3 region: CASSLGAEREQETQYF. The CDR3 bases are TGTGCCAGCAGCTTAGGGGCTGAGAGAGAACAAGAGACCCAGTACTTC.

J is TRBJ2-1 and V is TRBV7-2, with TRBD2 matching over 7 bases. The germline gives CDR1 SGHTA, CDR2 FQGNSA. The J segment lost 6 bases and the V segment lost 3 bases, leaving 8 bases of the junction unmatched. This CDR3 has 15 amino acids. The DNA of the CDR3 is TGTGCCAGCAGCTTCCCGGGAGGTAAGGGCAATGAGCAGTTCTTC. Its translation: CASSFPGGKGNEQFF. Full variable domain (rest looked up from reference TRBV7-2 and TRBJ2-1): GAGVSQSPSNKVTEKGKDVELRCDPISGHTALYWYRQSLGQGLEFLIYFQGNSAPDKSGLPSDRFSAERTGGSVSTLTIQRTQQEDSAVYLCASSFPGGKGNEQFFGPGTRLTVL.

This chain uses TRBV7-6 with TRBJ1-5; possibly TRBD1 for D (6 bases). Between the trimmed V and J ends, which lost 1 base and 2 bases, there was a span of 6 bases. The germline gives CDR1 SGHVS, CDR2 FNYEAQ. The CDR3 has 14 residues. The CDR3 bases are TGTGCCAGCAGCTTAGGACAGGGCAATCAGCCCCAGCATTTT. As protein: CASSLGQGNQPQHF.

V gene TRBV12-3 or TRBV12-4 combines with J gene TRBJ2-1; 7 bases are shared with TRBD1. V shed 6 bases and J 5 bases; nucleotides not matched to a gene: 1. The length of the CDR3 is 12 residues. This CDR3 reads CASRGTDNEQFF. The CDR3 nucleotides are TGTGCCAGCAGGGGGACAGACAATGAGCAGTTCTTC.

This clone was observed once. The V call is TRBV28, the J call TRBJ2-1; 9 bases map to TRBD2. J was trimmed by 3 bases and V by 8 bases; bases with no gene match: 14. Germline CDR1 MDHEN, CDR2 SYDVKM. The CDR3 spans 17 residues. CDR3 bases: TGTGCCAGCTATTCCTCGGGCGGGAGGGCCCACTACAATGAGCAGTTCTTC. This gives the protein CASYSSGGRAHYNEQFF.

In this sample, this clone turned up a few times. This chain joins TRBV6-1 and TRBJ2-7, with a weak D call TRBD1 (6 bases). The CDR3 consists of 15 residues. V shed 0 bases and J shed 2 bases, with 11 bases lying between them. Germline CDR1 MNHNS, CDR2 SASEGT. The CDR3 DNA sequence: TGTGCCAGCAGTGAAGCCTCACAGGGAACCTACGAGCAGTACTTC. This sequence encodes CASSEASQGTYEQYF.

The chain recombines TRBV24-1 with TRBJ2-3; D is perhaps TRBD1 (5 bases). V lost 3 bases to trimming and J lost 2 bases, with 14 bases between them. This CDR3 is 16 amino acids long. CDR1 and CDR2 from the germline V gene are KGHDR and SFDVKD. The CDR3 sequence: CATSDGAFPPTDTQYF. The CDR3 DNA follows: TGTGCCACCAGTGATGGGGCCTTCCCCCCCACAGATACGCAGTATTTT.

The chain couples TRBV7-2 to TRBJ1-2; TRBD1 aligns across 8 bases. In germline, CDR1 is SGHTA, CDR2 FQGNSA. This CDR3 comprises 17 residues. V was clipped by 5 bases and J by 7 bases; unmatched bases: 18. The CDR3 DNA reads as TGTGCCAGCAGCCTGAACCGGGACAGGTATCTTATGGGTGGCTACACCTTC. Translated: CASSLNRDRYLMGGYTF.

This chain connects TRBV29-1 to TRBJ1-4, with D tentatively TRBD1 (5 bases). Germline CDR1 and CDR2: SQVTM and ANQGSEA. The germline V and J ends were trimmed by 6 bases and 2 bases, with 10 bases remaining between them. The CDR3 loop spans 13 amino acids. The CDR3 nucleotides are TGCAGCGTACAGGAATGGACTAATGAAAAACTGTTTTTT. Amino acids: CSVQEWTNEKLFF.

The V and J genes are TRBV10-3 and TRBJ2-2; 7 bases are a match to TRBD2. This CDR3 has 14 amino acids. The germline gives CDR1 ENHRY, CDR2 SYGVKD. The J segment lost 1 base and the V segment lost 8 bases, leaving 4 bases of the junction unmatched. The CDR3 loop reads CAIRASGNTGELFF. The CDR3 region has the DNA TGTGCCATCCGGGCTAGCGGGAACACCGGGGAGCTGTTTTTT.

The chain couples TRBV4-2 to TRBJ2-1; D remains unclear. V was pared by 0 bases and J by 0 bases, with 12 bases between. The CDR3 consists of 17 residues. The germline V gene encodes CDR1 LGHNA and CDR2 YNFKEQ. DNA for the CDR3: TGTGCCAGCAGCCAAGAATTAAGCGTCAGCTCCTACAATGAGCAGTTCTTC. Amino acids: CASSQELSVSSYNEQFF.

J is TRBJ2-1 and V is TRBV7-8, with D tentatively TRBD2 (6 bases). The germline V and J ends were trimmed by 5 bases and 4 bases, with 21 bases remaining between them. The germline CDR1 and CDR2 sequences are SGHVS and FQNEAQ. This CDR3 has 17 residues. CDR3 residues: CASSPPMWVAEYNEQFF. CDR3 coding DNA: TGTGCCAGCAGCCCCCCTATGTGGGTAGCGGAGTACAATGAGCAGTTCTTC.

The chain uses TRBV7-2 and TRBJ1-6; 9 positions match TRBD1. J lost 7 bases, V lost 8 bases, and 3 bases had no gene match. The CDR3 spans 13 residues. Germline CDR1 SGHTA, CDR2 FQGNSA. This CDR3 is CASGGQGNSPLHF. The DNA for the CDR3 is TGTGCCAGCGGGGGACAGGGAAATTCACCCCTCCACTTT.

This chain connects TRBV9 to TRBJ2-1; the match to TRBD2 covers 7 bases. Germline-derived CDR1 and CDR2 are SGDLS and YYNGEE. Unmatched junction bases numbered 4, after V lost 0 bases and J lost 7 bases. This CDR3 has 14 residues. Written as DNA, the CDR3 is TGTGCCAGCAGCGTAGATGGACTAGTGAATGAGCAGTTCTTC. Residues: CASSVDGLVNEQFF.

The V gene is TRBV19, the J gene TRBJ1-5; D remains ambiguous. The germline gives CDR1 LNHDA, CDR2 SQIVND (reference sequence). The CDR3 is 17 residues long. V was cut by 3 bases and J by 3 bases, with 18 bases left in between. The CDR3 here is CASSIFGGEFNNQPQHF. DNA of the CDR3: TGTGCCAGTAGTATCTTTGGTGGGGAGTTTAACAATCAGCCCCAGCATTTT.

This chain connects TRBV19 to TRBJ2-2, with TRBD1 identical over 8 bases. CDR3 size: 16 residues. Germline V lookup: CDR1 LNHDA, CDR2 SQIVND (reference sequence). Losses at the gene ends were 5 bases for V and 1 base for J; bases not matched to a gene: 6. The CDR3 protein is CASSPRDRRNTGELFF. CDR3 DNA sequence: TGTGCCAGTAGTCCCCGGGACAGGAGGAACACCGGGGAGCTGTTTTTT. Variable domain in full (rest from reference TRBV19 and TRBJ2-2): DGGITQSPKYLFRKEGQNVTLSCEQNLNHDAMYWYRQDPGQGLRLIYYSQIVNDFQKGDIAEGYSVSREKKESFPLTVTSAQKNPTAFYLCASSPRDRRNTGELFFGEGSRLTVL.

The rearrangement uses TRBV2 and TRBJ2-2; no clear D. This CDR3 is 15 amino acids long. The ends were cut back, 4 bases at V and 2 bases at J, with 11 bases in the middle. Per the germline V gene, CDR1 is SNHLY and CDR2 is FYNNEI. The CDR3 sequence is CASSVVLANTGELFF. The CDR3 nucleotides read TGTGCCAGCAGTGTGGTATTAGCTAACACCGGGGAGCTGTTTTTT.

V is TRBV5-1 and J is TRBJ2-3; the match to TRBD2 covers 8 bases. CDR1 and CDR2 from the germline V gene are SGHRS and YFSETQ. This CDR3 is 17 amino acids long. With 0 bases clipped from V and 0 bases from J, the junction kept 6 bases outside the gene matches. For the CDR3, the DNA is TGCGCCAGCAGCTTGGGGGGAGCGGGAGCAAGCACAGATACGCAGTATTTT. Protein sequence: CASSLGGAGASTDTQYF.

The chain recombines TRBV11-3 with TRBJ1-2; no clear D gene. CDR3 length: 14 residues. The ends were cut back, 3 bases at V and 4 bases at J, with 12 bases in the middle. Germline CDR1 reads SGHNT; CDR2 reads YENEEA. The CDR3 DNA reads TGTGCCAGCAGCTTGTACAGTGAACCCTATGGCTACACCTTC. Encoded protein: CASSLYSEPYGYTF.

This chain connects TRBV3-1 (or the pseudogene TRBV3-2) to TRBJ2-2, with 7 bases aligning to TRBD2. The V and J ends lost 1 base and 1 base, in that order; junction bases with no gene match: 3. The CDR3 contains 16 residues. Germline V gene lookup returns CDR1 LGHDT and CDR2 YNNKEL (reference sequence). The CDR3: CASSQGSGKNTGELFF. CDR3 bases: TGTGCCAGCAGCCAAGGAAGCGGGAAGAACACCGGGGAGCTGTTTTTT.

This chain uses TRBV30 with TRBJ2-1, with D tentatively TRBD2 (6 bases). Trimming left V 2 bases short and J 4 bases short, with 15 bases between. The length of the CDR3 is 15 residues. Germline V gene lookup returns CDR1 GTSNPN and CDR2 SVGIG (reference sequence). The CDR3 region has the DNA TGTGCCTGGAGTTCACTAGCCGATAATTACAATGAGCAGTTCTTC. Amino acid sequence: CAWSSLADNYNEQFF.